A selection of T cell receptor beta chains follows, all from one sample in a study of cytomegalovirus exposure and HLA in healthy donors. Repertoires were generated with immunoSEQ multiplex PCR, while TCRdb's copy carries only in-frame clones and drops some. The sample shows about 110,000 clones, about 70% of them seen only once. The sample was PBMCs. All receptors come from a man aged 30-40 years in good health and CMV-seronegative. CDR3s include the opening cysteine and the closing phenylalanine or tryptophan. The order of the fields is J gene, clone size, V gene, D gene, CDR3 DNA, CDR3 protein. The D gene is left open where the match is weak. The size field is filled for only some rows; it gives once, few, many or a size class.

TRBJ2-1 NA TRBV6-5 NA TGTGCCAGCAGTTACACGGGTCTCTCAGGGGGGAATGAGCAGTTCTTC CASSYTGLSGGNEQFF
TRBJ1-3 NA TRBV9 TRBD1 TGTGCCAGCAGCCAGACAGGGTATGGAAACACCATATATTTT CASSQTGYGNTIYF
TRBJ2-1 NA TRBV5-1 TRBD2 TGCGCCAGCAGCGGCGGACAGCGGGGGGGGTACAATGAGCAGTTCTTC CASSGGQRGGYNEQFF
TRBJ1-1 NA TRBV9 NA TGTGCCAGCACCGTCGGCCCTGACATGAACACTGAAGCTTTCTTT CASTVGPDMNTEAFF
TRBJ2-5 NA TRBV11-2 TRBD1 TGTGCCAGCAGCCCGACTACAGGGGCCCAGACCCAGTACTTC CASSPTTGAQTQYF
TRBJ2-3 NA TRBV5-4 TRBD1 TGTGCCAGCAACCCATCACAGGGGAGAGATACGCAGTATTTT CASNPSQGRDTQYF
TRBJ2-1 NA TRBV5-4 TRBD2 TGTGCCAGCAGCGCCGGGGGGGGAGAATACAATGAGCAGTTCTTC CASSAGGGEYNEQFF
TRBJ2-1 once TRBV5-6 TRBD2 TGTGCCAGCAGCTTGGAGCTAGCGGGAGGGTACAATGAGCAGTTCTTC CASSLELAGGYNEQFF
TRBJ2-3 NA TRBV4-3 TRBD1 TGCGCCAGCAGCCAAGGGACAGGGAGCGCAGATACGCAGTATTTT CASSQGTGSADTQYF
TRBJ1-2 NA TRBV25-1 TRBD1 TGTGCCAGCAGCCCCCCCTTGACAGGGAAGGGATATGGCTACACCTTC CASSPPLTGKGYGYTF
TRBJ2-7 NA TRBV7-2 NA TGTGCCAGCAGCTTAAGAGAGCTGGTGGTCTACGAGCAGTACTTC CASSLRELVVYEQYF
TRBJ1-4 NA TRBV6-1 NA TGTGCCAGCAGTCCCAACAGGGCGACTAATGAAAAACTGTTTTTT CASSPNRATNEKLFF
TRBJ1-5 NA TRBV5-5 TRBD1 TGTGCCAGCAGCCCGGACAGGTTATCTAGCAATCAGCCCCAGCATTTT CASSPDRLSSNQPQHF
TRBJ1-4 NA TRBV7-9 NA TGTGCCAGCAGCTTACAGCCCGGGGGGAATGTCGAAAAACTGTTTTTT CASSLQPGGNVEKLFF
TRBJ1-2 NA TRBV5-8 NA TGTGCCAGCAGCCGAAACAGGGTATTGAGTGGCTACACCTTC CASSRNRVLSGYTF
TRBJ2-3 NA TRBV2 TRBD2 TGTGCCAGCAGTTTAGCGGGATCTTCAGATACGCAGTATTTT CASSLAGSSDTQYF
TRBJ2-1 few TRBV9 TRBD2 TGTGCCAGCAGCGCTAGCGGGAACTACAATGAGCAGTTCTTC CASSASGNYNEQFF
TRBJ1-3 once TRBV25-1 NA TGTGCCAGCAGTGATGGAGGGACGAGCACCATATATTTT CASSDGGTSTIYF
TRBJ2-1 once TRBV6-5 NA TGTGCCAGCACCCAGACAGGAAATGAGCAGTTCTTC CASTQTGNEQFF
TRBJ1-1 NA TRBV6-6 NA TGTGCCAGCATTCCCGGGAACACTGAAGCTTTCTTT CASIPGNTEAFF
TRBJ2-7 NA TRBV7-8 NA TGTGCCAGCAGCCATCCCGACAGGAGCCTCTACGAGCAGTACTTC CASSHPDRSLYEQYF
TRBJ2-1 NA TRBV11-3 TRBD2 TGTGCCAGCAGCTTGGGTCTAAGCGGGGGCTACAATGAGCAGTTCTTC CASSLGLSGGYNEQFF
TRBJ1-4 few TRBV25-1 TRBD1 TGTGCCAGCAGTGATAGGGACAGGGGTAATGAAAAACTGTTTTTT CASSDRDRGNEKLFF
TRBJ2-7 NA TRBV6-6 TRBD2 TGTGCCAGCAGTTCGGGACTATACGAGCAGTACTTC CASSSGLYEQYF
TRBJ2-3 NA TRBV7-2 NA TGTGCCAGCAGCCCCGACTCTCTTCTCACAGATACGCAGTATTTT CASSPDSLLTDTQYF
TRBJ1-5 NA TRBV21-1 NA TGTGCCAGCAGCAAAGGTCGAACTTGGAATCAGCCCCAGCATTTT CASSKGRTWNQPQHF
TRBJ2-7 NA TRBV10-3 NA TGTGCCATCAGTCTGGCCAGCGAGCAGTACTTC CAISLASEQYF
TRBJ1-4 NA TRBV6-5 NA TGTGCCAGCAGTTACACCACAGGGTGGACTAATGAAAAACTGTTTTTT CASSYTTGWTNEKLFF
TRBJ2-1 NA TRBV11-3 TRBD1 TGTGCCAGCAGCTTCCAGGGGGCACTAGAGCAGTTCTTC CASSFQGALEQFF
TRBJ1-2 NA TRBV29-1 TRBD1 TGCAGCGTGGAGAGAGGGGGCGGCCATATCTATGGCTACACCTTC CSVERGGGHIYGYTF
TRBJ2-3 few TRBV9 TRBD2 TGTGCCAGCAGCCAAGGGACTAGCGCCACAGATACGCAGTATTTT CASSQGTSATDTQYF
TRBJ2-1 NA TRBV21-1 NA TGTGCCAGCAGCAAACCCCTCCCAGGGATACCCAGCTCCTACAATGAGCAGTTCTTC CASSKPLPGIPSSYNEQFF
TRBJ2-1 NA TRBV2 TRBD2 TGTGCCAGCAGCCCTCGACTAGCGGGAGTTCGAAGTGAGCAGTTCTTC CASSPRLAGVRSEQFF
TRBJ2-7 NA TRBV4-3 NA TGCGCCAGCAGCCAAGATCCGAGCCAGGGTGTCTCCTACGAGCAGTACTTC CASSQDPSQGVSYEQYF
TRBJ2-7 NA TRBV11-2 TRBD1 TGTGCCAGCAGCTCGTACCTGGGACAGGGTGGCCACGAGCAGTACTTC CASSSYLGQGGHEQYF
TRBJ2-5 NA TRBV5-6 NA TGTGCCAGCAGCGTAACAGGATCCCAAGAGACCCAGTACTTC CASSVTGSQETQYF
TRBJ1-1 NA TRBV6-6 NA TGTGCCAGCAGCCCCGCCAGTCCTGAAGCTTTCTTT CASSPASPEAFF
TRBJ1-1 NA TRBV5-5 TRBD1 TGTGCCAGCAGCGCGCCACAGGGGCCGCATTTCTTT CASSAPQGPHFF
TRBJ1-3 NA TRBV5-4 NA TGTGCCAGCAGCTTGAGGGGCATAGACACCATATATTTT CASSLRGIDTIYF
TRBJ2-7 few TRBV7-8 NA TGTGCCAGCAAGCAGGGGCAGGCCTACGAGCAGTACTTC CASKQGQAYEQYF
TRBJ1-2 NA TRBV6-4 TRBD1 TGTGCCAGCAGCGGACAGGGGGCGCAGGGCTACACCTTC CASSGQGAQGYTF
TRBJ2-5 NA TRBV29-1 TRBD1 TGCAGCGTTACGACAGGGGCCGAGACCCAGTACTTC CSVTTGAETQYF
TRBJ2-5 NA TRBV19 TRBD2 TGTGCCAGTACCCGGACTAGCGGGAAGGGGGAGACCCAGTACTTC CASTRTSGKGETQYF
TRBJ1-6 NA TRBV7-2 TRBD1 TGTGCCAGCAGCAGACAGGGGGCCGCGTATAATTCACCCCTCCACTTT CASSRQGAAYNSPLHF
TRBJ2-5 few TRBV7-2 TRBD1 TGTGCCAGCAGCTCGACCCGGGACAGGGCACGAAAGACCCAGTACTTC CASSSTRDRARKTQYF
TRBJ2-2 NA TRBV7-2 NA TGTGCCAGCACACAGGTTCTGACAACCGGGGAGCTGTTTTTT CASTQVLTTGELFF
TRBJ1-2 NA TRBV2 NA TGTGCCAGCAGTGGGAATGAGGCTGGCTATGGCTACACCTTC CASSGNEAGYGYTF
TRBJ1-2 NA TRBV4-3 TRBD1 TGCGCCAGCAGCCAGGGGACAGGGGCTAACTATGGCTACACCTTC CASSQGTGANYGYTF
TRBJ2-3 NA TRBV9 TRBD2 TGTGCCAGCAGCGTAGTGGCTCCGGGAGGTGCGCAGTATTTT CASSVVAPGGAQYF
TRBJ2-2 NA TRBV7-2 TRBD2 TGTGCCAGCAGCTTAGGACTAGCGGGAGGGCCCACCGGGGAGCTGTTTTTT CASSLGLAGGPTGELFF
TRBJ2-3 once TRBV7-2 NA TGTGCCAGCAGCTATAACACAGATACGCAGTATTTT CASSYNTDTQYF
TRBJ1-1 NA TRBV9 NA TGTGCCAGCAGCGTACGCGGGCAGGGACTGAAAGGTTGCACTGAAGCTTTCTTT CASSVRGQGLKGCTEAFF
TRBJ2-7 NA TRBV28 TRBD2 TGTGCCAGCAGTTCCCCGACTAGCGGGAGACCTTACGAGCAGTACTTC CASSSPTSGRPYEQYF
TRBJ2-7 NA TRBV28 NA TGTGCCAGCAGCCGCAGGGTTGAGCAGTACTTC CASSRRVEQYF
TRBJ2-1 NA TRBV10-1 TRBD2 TGCGCCAGCAGTGTGCCTAGCGGGCCTCCCTACAATGAGCAGTTCTTC CASSVPSGPPYNEQFF